This entry lists 10 T cell receptor beta chains sequenced from one sample in a study of T-cell memory formation after mild COVID-19. Each CDR3 protein gets one entry after TCRdb re-called the 5' RACE reads with MiXCR. The repertoire has around 210,000 distinct CDR3 sequences, around 8.8% of them found once; the top ten carry 3.5% to 4%. The sequenced sample consisted of PBMCs or a T cell subset sorted from them (not recorded which). All receptors derive from a man between 18 and 35 years old who had mild COVID-19 (a few samples of this study predate the infection). Cell type and time point are not known.

This chain links TRBV27 with TRBJ2-1; D may be TRBD1 (6 bases). CDR3 length: 13 amino acids. The V end was cut by 4 bases, the J end by 6 bases, with 10 bases between. The V gene's germline CDR1 is MNHEY and CDR2 SMNVEV (reference sequence). The CDR3 coding sequence is TGTGCCAGCAGTTGGCGAGGGGGCAATGAGCAGTTCTTC. Translation: CASSWRGGNEQFF.

This clonotype was observed a handful of times. The chain joins TRBV20-1 to TRBJ2-5, with 8 bases lining up with TRBD1. This CDR3 is 12 amino acids long. Germline CDR1 is DFQATT and CDR2 is SNEGSKA (reference sequence). The trim removed 2 bases at V and 5 bases at J, leaving 1 base unmatched. The CDR3 DNA sequence: TGCAGTGCTAGACCAGGGGGCGAGACCCAGTACTTC. This encodes CSARPGGETQYF.

The rearrangement joins TRBV24-1 to TRBJ2-3; 8 bases are shared with TRBD2. V lost 6 bases, J lost 4 bases, and 8 bases stayed unmatched. The CDR3 totals 15 residues. Germline V lookup: CDR1 KGHDR, CDR2 SFDVKD. The CDR3 DNA reads TGTGCCACCAGTCTAGGGACTAGGGGCGCAGATACGCAGTATTTT. This encodes CATSLGTRGADTQYF.

This clonotype appeared a few times. The chain is built from TRBV4-1 and TRBJ1-2, with 9 bases aligning to TRBD1. There are 15 residues in the CDR3. The germline gives CDR1 MGHRA, CDR2 YSYEKL. V was clipped by 4 bases and J by 0 bases; unmatched bases: 3. CDR3 in amino acids: CASSRGTGTNYGYTF. As DNA, the CDR3 is TGCGCCAGCAGCCGGGGGACAGGGACTAACTATGGCTACACCTTC.

The genes are TRBV6-5 and TRBJ1-2; D is undetermined. From germline, CDR1 is MNHEY and CDR2 SVGAGI. The CDR3 consists of 16 residues. Trimming pared 2 bases from V and 6 bases from J, leaving 19 bases between. CDR3 nucleotide sequence: TGTGCCAGCAGTTACGACGGAGTTTGGGAAGGGCATGGCTACACCTTC. Translated, it gives CASSYDGVWEGHGYTF.

The V and J genes are TRBV4-2 and TRBJ1-5, with D hard to call. Trimming shortened V by 4 bases and J by 7 bases, and 14 bases separated the two germline ends. The CDR3 is 14 residues long. The germline gives CDR1 LGHNA, CDR2 YNFKEQ. For the CDR3, the DNA is TGTGCCAGCAGCCCCACAATAATACAGCAGCCCCAGCATTTT. Its protein product is CASSPTIIQQPQHF.

This clonotype was found a few times. The chain couples TRBV20-1 to TRBJ2-1; D is uncertain. CDR1 and CDR2 (germline): DFQATT, SNEGSKA (reference sequence). The V gene lost 4 bases and the J gene lost 0 bases, with 13 bases spanning the gap. The CDR3 consists of 15 residues. The CDR3 loop reads CSATPAQSSYNEQFF. The CDR3 DNA follows: TGCAGTGCTACCCCGGCGCAGAGCTCCTACAATGAGCAGTTCTTC.

This clonotype was seen only a few times. V gene TRBV7-3 combines with J gene TRBJ1-1; D call uncertain. The germline V gene has CDR1 SGHTA and CDR2 FQGTGA. V shed 5 bases and J shed 0 bases, with 7 bases lying between them. The CDR3 has 13 amino acids. The DNA for the CDR3 is TGTGCCAGCAGCAAGAACATGAACACTGAAGCTTTCTTT. It codes for CASSKNMNTEAFF.

This clonotype was picked up a small number of times. The genes are TRBV4-2 and TRBJ1-1, with TRBD1 as a possible D gene (5 bases). CDR3 size: 15 residues. Trimming cost V 0 bases and J 5 bases, with 13 bases left between them. Germline values: CDR1 LGHNA, CDR2 YNFKEQ. The chain's CDR3 is CASSQDRMGETEAFF. The CDR3, as DNA: TGTGCCAGCAGCCAAGATCGAATGGGGGAGACTGAAGCTTTCTTT.

This clonotype has at least ten counts. The V gene is TRBV5-1, the J gene TRBJ1-1; 7 bases match TRBD1. The CDR3 runs to 14 residues. With V trimmed by 2 bases and J by 4 bases, 5 bases remained unmatched. CDR1 and CDR2 from the germline V gene are SGHRS and YFSETQ. The CDR3 protein is CASSLTGAGTEAFF. The CDR3 nucleotides are TGCGCCAGCAGCTTAACAGGGGCGGGCACTGAAGCTTTCTTT.